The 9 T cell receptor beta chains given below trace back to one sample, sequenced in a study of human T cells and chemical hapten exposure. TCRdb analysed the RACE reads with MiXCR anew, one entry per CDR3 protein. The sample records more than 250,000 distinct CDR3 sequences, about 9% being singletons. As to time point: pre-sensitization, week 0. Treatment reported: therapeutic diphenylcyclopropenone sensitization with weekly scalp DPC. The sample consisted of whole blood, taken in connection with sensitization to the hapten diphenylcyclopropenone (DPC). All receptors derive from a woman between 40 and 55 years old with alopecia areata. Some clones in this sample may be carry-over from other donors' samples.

The CDR3 here is CASATRLAGHYEQYF. For the CDR3, the DNA is TGTGCCAGCGCGACTCGGCTAGCGGGCCACTACGAGCAGTACTTC. The genes are TRBV28 and TRBJ2-7; 8 bases map to TRBD2. CDR1 is MDHEN and CDR2 is SYDVKM in the germline V gene. The V gene end was trimmed by 8 bases and the J gene end by 3 bases; junction bases not matched to a gene: 12. The length of the CDR3 is 15 residues.

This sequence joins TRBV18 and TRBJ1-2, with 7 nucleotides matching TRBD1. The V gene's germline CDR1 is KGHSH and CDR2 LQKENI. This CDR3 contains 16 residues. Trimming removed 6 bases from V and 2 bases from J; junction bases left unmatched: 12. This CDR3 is CASSPRPDRPNYGYTF. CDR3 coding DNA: TGTGCCAGCTCCCCTCGACCGGACAGGCCCAACTATGGCTACACCTTC.

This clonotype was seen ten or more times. The CDR3 nucleotides are TGTGCCAGCAGTTTAAGAGGGGCCGGCTACACCTTC. It is translated as CASSLRGAGYTF. This chain links TRBV12-3 or TRBV12-4 with TRBJ1-2, with D tentatively TRBD1 (5 bases). The CDR3 sequence is 12 residues long. The V and J ends lost 2 bases and 8 bases respectively, with 9 bases between them.

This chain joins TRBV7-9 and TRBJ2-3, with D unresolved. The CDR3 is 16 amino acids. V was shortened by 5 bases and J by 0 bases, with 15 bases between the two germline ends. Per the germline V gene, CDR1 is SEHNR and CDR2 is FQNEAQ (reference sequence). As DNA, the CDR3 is TGTGCCAGCAGCGGGTCGGATTTCACTAGCACAGATACGCAGTATTTT. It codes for CASSGSDFTSTDTQYF.

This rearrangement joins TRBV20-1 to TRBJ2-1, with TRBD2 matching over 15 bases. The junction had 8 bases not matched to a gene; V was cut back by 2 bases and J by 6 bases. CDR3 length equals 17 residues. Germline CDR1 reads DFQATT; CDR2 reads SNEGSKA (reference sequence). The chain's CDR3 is CSARLGLAGGLRNEQFF. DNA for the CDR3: TGCAGTGCTAGACTTGGACTAGCGGGAGGGCTACGCAATGAGCAGTTCTTC.

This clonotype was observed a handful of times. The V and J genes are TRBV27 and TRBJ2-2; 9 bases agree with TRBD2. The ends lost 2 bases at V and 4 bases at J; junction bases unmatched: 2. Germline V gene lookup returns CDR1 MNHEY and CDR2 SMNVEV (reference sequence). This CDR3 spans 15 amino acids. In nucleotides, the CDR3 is TGTGCCAGCAGTTTACTAGCGGGGACCACCGGGGAGCTGTTTTTT. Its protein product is CASSLLAGTTGELFF.

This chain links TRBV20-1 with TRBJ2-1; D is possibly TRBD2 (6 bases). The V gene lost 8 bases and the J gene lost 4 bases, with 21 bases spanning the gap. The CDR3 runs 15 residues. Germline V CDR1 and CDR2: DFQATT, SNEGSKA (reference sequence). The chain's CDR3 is CSLNRRDTVYNEQFF. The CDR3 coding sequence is TGCAGTCTCAATCGGAGGGATACGGTGTACAATGAGCAGTTCTTC.

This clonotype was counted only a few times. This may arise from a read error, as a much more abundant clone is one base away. The chain's CDR3 is CASSAGPYEQYF. The CDR3 DNA is TGTGCCAGCAGCGCTGGGCCCTACGAGCAGTACTTC. This chain links TRBV5-5 with TRBJ2-7; D gene uncertain. The CDR3 has 12 residues. V shed 4 bases and J shed 2 bases, with 7 bases lying between them. In germline, CDR1 is SGHKS, CDR2 YYEKEE (reference sequence).

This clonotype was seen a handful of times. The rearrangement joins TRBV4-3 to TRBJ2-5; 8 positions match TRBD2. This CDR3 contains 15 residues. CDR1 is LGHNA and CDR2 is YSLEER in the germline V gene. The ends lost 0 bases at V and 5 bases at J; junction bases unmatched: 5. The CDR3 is CASSQDVGGGETQYF. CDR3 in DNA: TGCGCCAGCAGCCAAGATGTCGGGGGGGGCGAGACCCAGTACTTC.